A single sample gave rise to the 15 T cell receptor beta chains below, sequenced in a study of blood T cell repertoires in COVID-19. Clones were read by immunoSEQ multiplex PCR, and TCRdb kept only the in-frame ones, dropping some. Counted here are more than 250,000 clones, 86% occurring once; the ten biggest clones make up approximately 4%. The sequencing sample was made of peripheral blood. Receptors were obtained from a man younger than 30 with active or convalescent COVID-19.

The V and J genes are TRBV9 and TRBJ2-1, with TRBD2 matching 11 bases. CDR1 SGDLS and CDR2 YYNGEE come from the germline V gene. Trimming took 2 bases from V and 7 from J; bases not matched to a gene: 8. This CDR3 has 16 residues. The CDR3 loop reads CASSVPTSGIINEQFF. The DNA for the CDR3 is TGTGCCAGCAGCGTCCCGACTAGCGGGATTATAAATGAGCAGTTCTTC.

This clone is a singleton in its sample. This chain connects TRBV6-4 to TRBJ1-2; the D gene is possibly TRBD1 (5 bases). Deletions cut 0 bases from V and 8 bases from J, with 10 bases between. This CDR3 contains 13 residues. Germline loops: CDR1 MRHNA, CDR2 SNTAGT. The CDR3 protein is CASSDSAGVGYTF. CDR3 in DNA: TGTGCCAGCAGTGACTCGGCGGGGGTCGGCTACACCTTC.

This sequence joins TRBV7-2 and TRBJ2-5; TRBD2 matches at 10 bases. J lost 4 bases, V lost 2 bases, and 10 bases had no gene match. The CDR3 has 17 residues. The V gene's germline CDR1 is SGHTA and CDR2 FQGNSA. DNA for the CDR3: TGTGCCAGCAGCTTATGGTCTAGCGGGAGTGATTTAGAGACCCAGTACTTC. Residues: CASSLWSSGSDLETQYF.

This rearrangement joins TRBV19 to TRBJ1-5; TRBD1 matches at 8 bases. Germline V gene data show CDR1 as LNHDA and CDR2 as SQIVND (reference sequence). The J segment lost 7 bases and the V segment lost 7 bases, leaving 3 bases of the junction unmatched. The CDR3 covers 12 residues. CDR3 in amino acids: CASKDREQPQHF. CDR3 DNA: TGTGCCAGTAAGGACAGGGAACAGCCCCAGCATTTT.

This clone has a single count. The chain links TRBV2 to TRBJ2-6; 9 bases are shared with TRBD1. V was pared by 6 bases and J by 3 bases, with 12 bases of the junction left unmatched. Per the germline V gene, CDR1 is SNHLY and CDR2 is FYNNEI. The CDR3 has 18 amino acids. DNA for the CDR3: TGTGCCAGCAGGGTTATCCGGGACAGGGTAATTGGGGCCAACGTCCTGACTTTC. It translates to CASRVIRDRVIGANVLTF. The whole variable domain, filled in from reference TRBV2 and TRBJ2-6, reads EPEVTQTPSHQVTQMGQEVILRCVPISNHLYFYWYRQILGQKVEFLVSFYNNEISEKSEIFDDQFSVERPDGSNFTLKIRSTKLEDSAMYFCASRVIRDRVIGANVLTFGAGSRLTVL.

The chain links TRBV7-6 to TRBJ2-1; 7 positions agree with TRBD2. V shed 5 bases, J shed 6 bases, and the junction held 10 bases outside the gene matches. Germline V CDR1 and CDR2: SGHVS, FNYEAQ. This CDR3 spans 15 amino acids. The CDR3 sequence is CASSRTSDPVNEQFF. The CDR3, as DNA: TGTGCCAGCAGCCGTACTAGCGATCCGGTCAATGAGCAGTTCTTC.

Regarding this clone: Distinct nucleotide sequences in the sample also encode this CDR3. This chain links TRBV7-3 with TRBJ2-2, with a weak D call TRBD1 (6 bases). Germline loops: CDR1 SGHTA, CDR2 FQGTGA. The CDR3 is made up of 16 amino acids. V lost 3 bases to trimming and J lost 0 bases, with 11 bases between them. The DNA of the CDR3 is TGTGCCAGCAGCTTGTCGCCAGGGGCGAACACCGGGGAGCTGTTTTTT. This gives the protein CASSLSPGANTGELFF.

The V gene is TRBV7-9, the J gene TRBJ2-7, with 10 bases that match TRBD2. The CDR3 extends over 14 amino acids. Germline CDR1 is SEHNR and CDR2 is FQNEAQ (reference sequence). The junction had 5 bases not matched to a gene; V was cut back by 5 bases and J by 4 bases. CDR3 DNA sequence: TGTGCCAGCAGCCCCAGCGGGGGGGGGTACGAGCAGTACTTC. Amino acids: CASSPSGGGYEQYF.

The chain is built from TRBV2 and TRBJ1-5, with unresolved D. V lost 3 bases to trimming and J lost 0 bases, with 6 bases between them. CDR1 and CDR2 from the germline V gene are SNHLY and FYNNEI. This CDR3 region has 14 residues. The CDR3 nucleotides read TGTGCCAGCAGTGAGACTGATAGCAATCAGCCCCAGCATTTT. This sequence encodes CASSETDSNQPQHF.

Here the CDR3 reads CASSLGGEIGYTF. The DNA for the CDR3 is TGTGCCAGCTCCTTAGGAGGGGAAATTGGCTACACCTTC. The V gene is TRBV12-3 or TRBV12-4, the J gene TRBJ1-2, with a possible D match to TRBD1 (5 bases). CDR3 length: 13 amino acids. The germline V and J ends were trimmed by 8 bases and 7 bases, with 17 bases remaining between them.

The chain joins TRBV6-5 to TRBJ2-7, with D possibly TRBD1 on 6 matching bases. The CDR3 has 13 amino acids. Trimming took 6 bases from V and 6 from J, leaving 15 bases between them. Germline V gene sequence: CDR1 MNHEY, CDR2 SVGAGI. The CDR3 protein is CASSSEQGSEQYF. Written as DNA, the CDR3 is TGTGCCAGCAGCTCAGAACAGGGTTCCGAGCAGTACTTC.

V usage is TRBV11-2 and J usage is TRBJ2-3; the match to TRBD1 covers 7 bases. The CDR3 loop spans 14 amino acids. Per germline, CDR1 SGHAT and CDR2 FQNNGV. The ends lost 2 bases at V and 3 bases at J; junction bases unmatched: 2. The CDR3 sequence: CASSLLGQTDTQYF. CDR3 DNA: TGTGCCAGCAGCTTATTGGGACAGACAGATACGCAGTATTTT.

The CDR3 DNA sequence: TGTGCCAGCAGCCCAGCTGGGGCTTGGGAGCTGTTTTTT. Its protein product is CASSPAGAWELFF. The chain joins TRBV9 to TRBJ2-2; D may be TRBD1 (5 bases). The CDR3 spans 13 residues. Germline CDR1 SGDLS, CDR2 YYNGEE. V lost 4 bases and J lost 9, with 13 bases in between.

The rearrangement links TRBV15 to TRBJ1-3; the match to TRBD1 covers 9 bases. The J segment lost 1 base and the V segment lost 3 bases, leaving 7 bases of the junction unmatched. Germline V gene data show CDR1 as LNHNV and CDR2 as YYDKDF (reference sequence). The CDR3 extends over 17 amino acids. DNA for the CDR3: TGTGCCACCAGCAGGACGGGACAGGGATATTCTGGAAACACCATATATTTT. Translation gives CATSRTGQGYSGNTIYF.

The V call is TRBV5-3, the J call TRBJ1-4; no reliable D call. TRBV5-3 is identified as an open reading frame with a role that is uncertain. This CDR3 spans 14 amino acids. V lost 4 bases and J lost 8, with 15 bases in between. As DNA, the CDR3 is TGTGCCAGAAGCACGGGGTGGGAAGGGGAAAAACTGTTTTTT. Translating it yields CARSTGWEGEKLFF.